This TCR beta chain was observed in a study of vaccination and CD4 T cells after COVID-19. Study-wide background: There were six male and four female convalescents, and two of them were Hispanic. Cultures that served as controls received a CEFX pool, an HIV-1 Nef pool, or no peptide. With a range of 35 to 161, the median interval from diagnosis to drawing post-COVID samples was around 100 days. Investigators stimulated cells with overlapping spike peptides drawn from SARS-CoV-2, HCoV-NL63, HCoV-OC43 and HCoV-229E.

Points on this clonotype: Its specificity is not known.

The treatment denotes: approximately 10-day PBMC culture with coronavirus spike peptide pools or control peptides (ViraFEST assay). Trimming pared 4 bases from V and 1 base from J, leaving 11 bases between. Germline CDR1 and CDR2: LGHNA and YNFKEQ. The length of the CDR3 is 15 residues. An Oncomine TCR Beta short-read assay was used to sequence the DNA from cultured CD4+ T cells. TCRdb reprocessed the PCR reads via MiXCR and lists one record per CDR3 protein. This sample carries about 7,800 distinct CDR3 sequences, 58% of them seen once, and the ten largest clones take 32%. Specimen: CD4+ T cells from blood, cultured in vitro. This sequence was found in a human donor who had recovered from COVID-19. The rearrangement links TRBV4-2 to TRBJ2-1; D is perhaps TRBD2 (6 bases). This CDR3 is CASSLQGGSYNEQFF. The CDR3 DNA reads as TGTGCCAGCAGCCTTCAGGGAGGATCCTACAATGAGCAGTTCTTC.